Below, one T cell receptor beta chain is given with its context. This entry belongs to a study of blood T cell repertoires in COVID-19. Study details: Researchers got acute and convalescent COVID-19 samples from the United States, Italy and Spain.

The method was immunoSEQ multiplex PCR; TCRdb's version includes in-frame clones alone and lacks a portion of them. The table shows about 210,000 clones, with roughly 90% occurring only once. Unmatched junction bases numbered 9, after V lost 3 bases and J lost 0 bases. The CDR3 has 19 residues. Germline V CDR1 and CDR2: LGHDT, YNNKEL (reference sequence). Sequenced material: peripheral blood. This receptor was obtained from a middle-aged woman with acute or convalescent COVID-19. The chain uses TRBV3-1 (or the pseudogene TRBV3-2) and TRBJ2-5; TRBD2 agrees at 14 bases. The CDR3 bases are TGTGCCAGCAGCCAGGCTGGGACTAGCGGGGGAACGTACCAAGAGACCCAGTACTTC. It specifies CASSQAGTSGGTYQETQYF.